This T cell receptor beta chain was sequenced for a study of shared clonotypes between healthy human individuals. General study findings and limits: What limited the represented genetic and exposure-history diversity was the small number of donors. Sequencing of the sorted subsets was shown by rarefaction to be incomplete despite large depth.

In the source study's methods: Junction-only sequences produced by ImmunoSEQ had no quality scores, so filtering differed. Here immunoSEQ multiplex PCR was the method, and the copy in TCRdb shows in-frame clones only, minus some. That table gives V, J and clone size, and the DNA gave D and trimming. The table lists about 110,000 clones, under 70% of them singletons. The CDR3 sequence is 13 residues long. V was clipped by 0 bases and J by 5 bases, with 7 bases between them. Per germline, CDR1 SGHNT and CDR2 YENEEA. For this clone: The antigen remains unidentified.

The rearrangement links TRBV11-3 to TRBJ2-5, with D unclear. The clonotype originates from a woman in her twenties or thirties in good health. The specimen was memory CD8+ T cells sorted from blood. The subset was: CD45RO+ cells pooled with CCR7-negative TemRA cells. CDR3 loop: CASSLDFRETQYF. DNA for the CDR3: TGTGCCAGCAGCTTAGATTTCCGGGAGACCCAGTACTTC.